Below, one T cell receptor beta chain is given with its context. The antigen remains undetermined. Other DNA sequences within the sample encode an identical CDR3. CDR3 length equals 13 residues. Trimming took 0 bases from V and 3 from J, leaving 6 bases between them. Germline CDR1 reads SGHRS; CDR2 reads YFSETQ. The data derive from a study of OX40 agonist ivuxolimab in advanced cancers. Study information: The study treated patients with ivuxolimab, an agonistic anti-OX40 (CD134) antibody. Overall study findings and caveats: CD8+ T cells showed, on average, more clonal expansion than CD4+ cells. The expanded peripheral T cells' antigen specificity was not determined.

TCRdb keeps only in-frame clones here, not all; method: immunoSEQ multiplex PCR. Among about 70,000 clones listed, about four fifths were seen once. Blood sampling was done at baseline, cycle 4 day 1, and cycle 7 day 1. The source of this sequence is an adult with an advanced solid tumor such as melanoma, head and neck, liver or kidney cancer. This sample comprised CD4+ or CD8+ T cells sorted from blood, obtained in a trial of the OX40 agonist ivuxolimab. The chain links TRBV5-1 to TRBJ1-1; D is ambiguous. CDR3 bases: TGCGCCAGCAGCTTGGTTGGAGACACTGAAGCTTTCTTT. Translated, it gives CASSLVGDTEAFF.